Listed below are T cell receptor beta chains from one sample, sequenced in a study of blood T cells in healthy people across ages. A single record per CDR3 protein comes from TCRdb applying MiXCR to the 5' RACE reads. The sample yields fewer than 2,000,000 distinct CDR3 sequences, more than 35% seen once. The sample was blood. These receptors were collected from a human donor in good health. Both conserved end residues are part of each CDR3. The D gene is left open where the match is weak. Clone sizes are given selectively: once, few, many, or a class where the clone is expanded.

V	D	size	J	DNA	CDR3
TRBV6-5	NA	NA	TRBJ2-5	TGTGCCAGCAGTCCCCCCGTAGGGGCTAGGAATGAGCAGTACTTC	CASSPPVGARNEQYF
TRBV7-8	TRBD1	NA	TRBJ1-6	TGTGCCAGCAGCCAAACGACAGGGCGCTATTCACCCCTCCACTTT	CASSQTTGRYSPLHF
TRBV4-3	NA	NA	TRBJ2-1	TGCGCCAGCAGCCAAGATCTCGCAGGCAGGGATGAGCAGTTCTTC	CASSQDLAGRDEQFF
TRBV3-1	NA	few	TRBJ2-7	TGTGCCAGCAGCTTTACCGGACAGTACCACGAGCAGTACTTC	CASSFTGQYHEQYF
TRBV5-1	TRBD2	NA	TRBJ2-3	TGCGCCAGCAGCTTCCTGACTAGCGGGGATAGCACAGATACGCAGTATTTT	CASSFLTSGDSTDTQYF
TRBV6-2/TRBV6-3	TRBD2	few	TRBJ2-5	TGTGCCAGCAGTCCCGGGACTAGCGGGGGAAAACAAGAGACCCAGTACTTC	CASSPGTSGGKQETQYF
TRBV5-1	TRBD1	NA	TRBJ1-2	TGCGCCAGCAGCTTGGTTCAGGGGGCCCTTAGCGGCTACACCTTC	CASSLVQGALSGYTF
TRBV2	TRBD1	few	TRBJ1-2	TGTGCCAGCAGACCCGGACAGGGGGCGCGAGGCTACACCTTC	CASRPGQGARGYTF
TRBV18	NA	NA	TRBJ2-7	TGTGCCAGCTCACCAACGACAGGCGACAGCTACGAGCAGTACTTC	CASSPTTGDSYEQYF
TRBV6-5	NA	NA	TRBJ1-4	TGTGCCAGCAGCTCGGAACCCTGGGTTAATGAAAAACTGTTTTTT	CASSSEPWVNEKLFF
TRBV11-2	TRBD2	NA	TRBJ2-5	TGTGCCAGCAGCCAGTCGAGCGGGGGGTTGGAGACCCAGTACTTC	CASSQSSGGLETQYF
TRBV4-2	NA	few	TRBJ2-3	TGTGCCAGCAGCCAAGAGCTTGGTAGCGGCACAGATACGCAGTATTTT	CASSQELGSGTDTQYF
TRBV12-3/TRBV12-4	TRBD2	NA	TRBJ2-5	TGTGCCAGCAGTTTCAGTCGGGGGGGCGAGGAGACCCAGTACTTC	CASSFSRGGEETQYF
TRBV6-1	NA	NA	TRBJ2-1	TGTGCCAGCAGTAATTCTTTCTTATACAATGAGCAGTTCTTC	CASSNSFLYNEQFF
TRBV29-1	NA	NA	TRBJ1-1	TGCAGCGTTGATGGTTATGACACTGAAGCTTTCTTT	CSVDGYDTEAFF
TRBV20-1	NA	NA	TRBJ1-4	TGCAGTGCTAGTTTTGGTGAGGAAAAACTGTTTTTT	CSASFGEEKLFF
TRBV7-2	TRBD1	NA	TRBJ2-7	TGTGCCAGCAGCTTAATGAGGGGGCTATTCGACTACGAGCAGTACTTC	CASSLMRGLFDYEQYF
TRBV29-1	NA	NA	TRBJ2-5	TGCAGCGTTGCGACACTAGCCCTTTTACGAGAGACCCGGTACTTC	CSVATLALLRETRYF
TRBV6-2/TRBV6-3	TRBD1	NA	TRBJ1-5	TGTGCCAGCAGTTACTCTCCGGGACAGGGGGACTATAGCAATCAGCCCCAGCATTTT	CASSYSPGQGDYSNQPQHF
TRBV4-1	NA	many	TRBJ2-1	TGCGCCAGCAGCTACGGACCCGGTCCCGGTGAGCAGTTCTTC	CASSYGPGPGEQFF
TRBV14	NA	NA	TRBJ2-1	TGTGCCAGCAGCCAGAGCCGGGGCCTAGTCGAGCAGTTCTTC	CASSQSRGLVEQFF
TRBV27	TRBD1	NA	TRBJ1-2	TGTGCCAGCAGTAACAGGGGGGACTATGGCTACACCTTC	CASSNRGDYGYTF
TRBV7-2	NA	NA	TRBJ1-4	TGTGCCAGCAGCTACGGGACGGGCAAATTTGAAAAACTGTTTTTT	CASSYGTGKFEKLFF
TRBV20-1	TRBD1	NA	TRBJ2-7	TGCAGTGCTAGAGGGGGACAGTCCTTCGACGAGCAGTACTTC	CSARGGQSFDEQYF
TRBV28	TRBD1	once	TRBJ1-2	TGTGCCAGCAGTTTGTTATCAGGGGGCGCATCCGCCTTCCGGTACACCTTC	CASSLLSGGASAFRYTF
TRBV28	TRBD1	NA	TRBJ1-6	TGTGCCAGCAGGCGACCGATGGGACAGGGCGTTTCACCCCTCCACTTT	CASRRPMGQGVSPLHF
TRBV15	NA	NA	TRBJ1-4	TGTGCCACCAGCATAACCGGTCAGCCTGAAAAACTGTTTTTT	CATSITGQPEKLFF
TRBV11-1	NA	NA	TRBJ1-1	TGTGCCAGCAGCCACCGTTTCACTGAAGCTTTCTTT	CASSHRFTEAFF
TRBV28	NA	NA	TRBJ1-4	TGTGCCAGCAGTTCCCGATCTGACACAGGGAAACTGTTTTTT	CASSSRSDTGKLFF
TRBV5-1	NA	NA	TRBJ2-7	TGCGCCAGCAGCTTGGTAGGGGTCCTATCCTACGAGCAGTACTTC	CASSLVGVLSYEQYF
TRBV5-1	NA	NA	TRBJ2-1	TGCGCCAGCAGCTCCGGACGTATGAAGTACAATGAGCAGTTCTTC	CASSSGRMKYNEQFF
TRBV4-2	NA	few	TRBJ2-3	TGTGCCAGCAGCCAAGATCGCTATCGGGTCAGAGATACGCAGTATTTT	CASSQDRYRVRDTQYF
TRBV29-1	TRBD1	NA	TRBJ2-3	TGCAGCGTTGAAGGGGTGGACAGGGGGTGGACAGATACGCAGTATTTT	CSVEGVDRGWTDTQYF
TRBV4-3	NA	few	TRBJ2-1	TGCGCCAGCAGCCAAGATTTAGCTACATATTTCTACAATGAGCAGTTCTTC	CASSQDLATYFYNEQFF
TRBV12-3/TRBV12-4	NA	few	TRBJ2-1	TGTGCCAGCAACTCAGGAGCTAGCGCCACCCGGAAGCAGTTCTTC	CASNSGASATRKQFF
TRBV4-1	NA	NA	TRBJ2-1	TGCGCCAGCAGCCAAGTAAAGGGGGTTATCGGCGAGTTCTTC	CASSQVKGVIGEFF
TRBV28	NA	NA	TRBJ2-7	TGTGCCAGCAGTTGGAGCGAAGGGGACGAGCAGTACTTC	CASSWSEGDEQYF
TRBV5-1	NA	few	TRBJ1-2	TGCGCCAGCAGCTTGGACAGCGCTTGGGGCTACACCTTC	CASSLDSAWGYTF
TRBV28	NA	NA	TRBJ2-1	TGTGCCAGCAGGAGCACATTGCTACTAAGCAATGAGCAGTTCTTC	CASRSTLLLSNEQFF
TRBV5-1	NA	NA	TRBJ2-2	TGCGCCAGCATCGCTCAGGGGAGTTCCGGGGAGCTGTTTTTT	CASIAQGSSGELFF
TRBV9	TRBD2	NA	TRBJ2-5	TGTGCCAGCAGCGCGGGGACTAGCGGGAATCGAGAGACCCAGTACTTC	CASSAGTSGNRETQYF
TRBV7-2	NA	NA	TRBJ2-3	TGTGCCAGCAGCTTAGAATGGGGGTCAGATACGCAGTATTTT	CASSLEWGSDTQYF
TRBV29-1	NA	few	TRBJ2-1	TGCAGCGTTGAATTGGAGGACCCCAGGATTTACAATGAGCAGTTCTTC	CSVELEDPRIYNEQFF
TRBV7-9	TRBD2	many	TRBJ2-4	TGTGCCAGCAGCTTGGACCTAGCGGGGAGCCTACTAGCCAAAAACATTCAGTACTTC	CASSLDLAGSLLAKNIQYF